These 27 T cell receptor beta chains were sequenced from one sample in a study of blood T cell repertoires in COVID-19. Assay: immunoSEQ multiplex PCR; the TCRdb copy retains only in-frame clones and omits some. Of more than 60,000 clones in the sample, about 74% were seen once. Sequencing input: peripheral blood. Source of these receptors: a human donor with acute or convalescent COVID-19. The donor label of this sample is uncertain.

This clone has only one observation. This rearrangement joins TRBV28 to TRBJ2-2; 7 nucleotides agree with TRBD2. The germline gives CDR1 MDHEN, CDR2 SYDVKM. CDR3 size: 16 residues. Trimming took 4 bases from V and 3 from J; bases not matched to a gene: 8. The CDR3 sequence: CASSSWARGDTGELFF. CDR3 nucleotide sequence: TGTGCCAGCAGTTCTTGGGCTCGGGGGGACACCGGGGAGCTGTTTTTT. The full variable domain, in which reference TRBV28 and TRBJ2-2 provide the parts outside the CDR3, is DVKVTQSSRYLVKRTGEKVFLECVQDMDHENMFWYRQDPGLGLRLIYFSYDVKMKEKGDIPEGYSVSREKKERFSLILESASTNQTSMYLCASSSWARGDTGELFFGEGSRLTVL.

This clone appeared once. CDR3 sequence (DNA): TGTGCCAGCAGCCCAAGAGGACTGTTAACCGGGGAGCTGTTTTTT. This translates into CASSPRGLLTGELFF. The chain combines TRBV7-7 with TRBJ2-2, with a possible D match to TRBD2 (5 bases). The CDR3 has 15 amino acids. The germline V gene encodes CDR1 SSHAT and CDR2 FNYEAQ (reference sequence). Trimming took off 5 bases at V and 5 bases at J, with 15 bases between the two ends.

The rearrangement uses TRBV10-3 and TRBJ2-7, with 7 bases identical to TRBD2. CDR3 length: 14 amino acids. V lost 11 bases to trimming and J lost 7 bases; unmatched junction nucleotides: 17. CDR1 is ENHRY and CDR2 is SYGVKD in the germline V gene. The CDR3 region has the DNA TGTGCCGCTCGGGGAAGGTCGGCGGGAGAGGAGCAGTACTTC. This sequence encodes CAARGRSAGEEQYF.

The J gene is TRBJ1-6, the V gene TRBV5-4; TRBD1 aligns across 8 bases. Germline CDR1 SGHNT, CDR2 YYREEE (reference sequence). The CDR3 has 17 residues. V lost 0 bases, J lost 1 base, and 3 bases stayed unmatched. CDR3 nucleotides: TGTGCCAGCAGCTTGGGAACAGGGGGTTCCTATAATTCACCCCTCCACTTT. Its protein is CASSLGTGGSYNSPLHF.

The CDR3: CASSQDGTGYEQYF. As DNA, the CDR3 is TGTGCCAGCAGCCAAGATGGCACAGGCTACGAGCAGTACTTC. The chain couples TRBV4-2 to TRBJ2-7, with a tentative D call TRBD1 (5 bases). The CDR3 extends over 14 amino acids. From germline, CDR1 is LGHNA and CDR2 YNFKEQ. The V and J ends lost 0 bases and 3 bases respectively, with 9 bases between them.

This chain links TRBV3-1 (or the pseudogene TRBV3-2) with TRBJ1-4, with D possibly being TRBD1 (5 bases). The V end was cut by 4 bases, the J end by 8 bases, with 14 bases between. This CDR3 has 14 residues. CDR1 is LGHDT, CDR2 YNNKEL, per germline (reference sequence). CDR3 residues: CASSRGREWEKLFF. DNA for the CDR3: TGTGCCAGCAGCCGGGGCAGGGAATGGGAAAAACTGTTTTTT.

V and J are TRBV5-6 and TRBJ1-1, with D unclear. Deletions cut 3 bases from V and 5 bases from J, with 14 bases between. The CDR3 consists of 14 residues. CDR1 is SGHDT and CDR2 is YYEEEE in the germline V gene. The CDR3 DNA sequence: TGTGCCAGCAGCTCCTGGAGCGGTAGGACTGAAGCTTTCTTT. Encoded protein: CASSSWSGRTEAFF.

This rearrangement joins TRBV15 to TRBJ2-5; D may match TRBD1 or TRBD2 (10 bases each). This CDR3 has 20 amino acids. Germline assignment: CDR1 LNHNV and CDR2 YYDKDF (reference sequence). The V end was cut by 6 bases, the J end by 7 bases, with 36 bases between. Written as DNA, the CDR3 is TGTGCCACCAGAGACAGGGGGCCTGCTAGCGGGAGCCTGGGCAAGAGGACCCAGTACTTC. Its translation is CATRDRGPASGSLGKRTQYF.

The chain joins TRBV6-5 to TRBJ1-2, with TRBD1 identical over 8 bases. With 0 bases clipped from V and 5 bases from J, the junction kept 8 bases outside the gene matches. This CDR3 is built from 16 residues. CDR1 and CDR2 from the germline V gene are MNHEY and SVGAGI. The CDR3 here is CASSYSKSQGVYGYTF. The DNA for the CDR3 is TGTGCCAGCAGTTACTCTAAATCACAGGGGGTTTATGGCTACACCTTC.

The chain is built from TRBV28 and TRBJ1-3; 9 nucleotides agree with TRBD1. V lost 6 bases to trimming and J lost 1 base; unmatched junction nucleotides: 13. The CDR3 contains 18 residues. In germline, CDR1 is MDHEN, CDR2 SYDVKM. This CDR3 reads CASSQPPGTGSSGNTIYF. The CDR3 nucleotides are TGTGCCAGCAGCCAACCTCCCGGGACAGGGAGTTCTGGAAACACCATATATTTT.

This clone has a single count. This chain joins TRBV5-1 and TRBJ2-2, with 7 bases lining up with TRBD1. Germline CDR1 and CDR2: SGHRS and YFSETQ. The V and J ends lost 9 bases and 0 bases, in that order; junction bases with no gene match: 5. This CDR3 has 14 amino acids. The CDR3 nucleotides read TGCGCCACCACAGACAGGGCGAACACCGGGGAGCTGTTTTTT. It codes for CATTDRANTGELFF.

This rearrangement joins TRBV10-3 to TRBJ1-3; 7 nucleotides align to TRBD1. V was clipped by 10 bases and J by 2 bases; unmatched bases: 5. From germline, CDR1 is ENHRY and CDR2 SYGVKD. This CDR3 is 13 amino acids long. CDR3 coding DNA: TGTGCCACCGGACAGGACACTGGAAACACCATATATTTT. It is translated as CATGQDTGNTIYF.

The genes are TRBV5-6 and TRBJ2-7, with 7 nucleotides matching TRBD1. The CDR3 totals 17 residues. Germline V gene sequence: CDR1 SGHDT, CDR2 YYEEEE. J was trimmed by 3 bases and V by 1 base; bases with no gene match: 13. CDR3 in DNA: TGTGCCAGCAGCTTGAGGGGGCTGACAGGCTGGAACTACGAGCAGTACTTC. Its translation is CASSLRGLTGWNYEQYF.

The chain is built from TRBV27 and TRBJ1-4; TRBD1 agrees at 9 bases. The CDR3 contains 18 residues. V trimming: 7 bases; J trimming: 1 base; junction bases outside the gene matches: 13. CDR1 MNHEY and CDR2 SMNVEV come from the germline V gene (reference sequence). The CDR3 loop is CASKTTGTGMGTNEKLFF. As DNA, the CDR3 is TGTGCCAGCAAAACAACCGGGACAGGGATGGGAACTAATGAAAAACTGTTTTTT.

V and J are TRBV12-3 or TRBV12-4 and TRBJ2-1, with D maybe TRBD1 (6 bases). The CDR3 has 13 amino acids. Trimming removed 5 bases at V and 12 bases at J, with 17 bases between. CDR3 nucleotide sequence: TGTGCCAGCAGTACCACAGGGCCCTGGGGGCAGTTCTTC. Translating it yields CASSTTGPWGQFF.

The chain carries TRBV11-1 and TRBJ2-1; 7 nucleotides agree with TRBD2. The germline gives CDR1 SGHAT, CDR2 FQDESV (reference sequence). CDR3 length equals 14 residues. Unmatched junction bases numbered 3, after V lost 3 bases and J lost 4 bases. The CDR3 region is CASSLGGSYNEQFF. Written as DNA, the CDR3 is TGTGCCAGCAGCTTGGGGGGGTCTTACAATGAGCAGTTCTTC.

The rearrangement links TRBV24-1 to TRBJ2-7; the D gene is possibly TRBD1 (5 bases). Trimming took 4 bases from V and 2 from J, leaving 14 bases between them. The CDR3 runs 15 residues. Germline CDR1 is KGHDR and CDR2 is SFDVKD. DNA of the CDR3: TGTGCCACCAGTGACGCACGGACATCCGCCTACGAGCAGTACTTC. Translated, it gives CATSDARTSAYEQYF.

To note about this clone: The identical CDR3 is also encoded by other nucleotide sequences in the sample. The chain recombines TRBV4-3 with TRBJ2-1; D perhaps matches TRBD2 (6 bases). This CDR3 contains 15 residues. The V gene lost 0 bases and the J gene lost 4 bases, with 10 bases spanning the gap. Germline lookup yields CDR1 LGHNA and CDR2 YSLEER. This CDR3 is CASSQDGGGYNEQFF. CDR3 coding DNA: TGCGCCAGCAGCCAAGATGGCGGAGGGTACAATGAGCAGTTCTTC.

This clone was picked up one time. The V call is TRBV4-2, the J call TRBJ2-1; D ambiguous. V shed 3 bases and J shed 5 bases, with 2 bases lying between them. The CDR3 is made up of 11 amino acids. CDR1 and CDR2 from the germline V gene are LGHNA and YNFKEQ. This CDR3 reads CASSHNNEQFF. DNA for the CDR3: TGTGCCAGCAGCCACAACAATGAGCAGTTCTTC.

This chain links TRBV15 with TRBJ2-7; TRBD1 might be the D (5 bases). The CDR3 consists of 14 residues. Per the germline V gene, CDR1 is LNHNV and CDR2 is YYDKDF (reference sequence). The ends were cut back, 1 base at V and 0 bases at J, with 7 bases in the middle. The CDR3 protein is CATSRGGLSYEQYF. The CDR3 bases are TGTGCCACCAGCAGAGGGGGCCTCTCCTACGAGCAGTACTTC.

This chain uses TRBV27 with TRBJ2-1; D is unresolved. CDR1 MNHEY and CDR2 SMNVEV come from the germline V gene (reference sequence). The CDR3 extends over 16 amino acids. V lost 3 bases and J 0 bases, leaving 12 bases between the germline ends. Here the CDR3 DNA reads TGTGCCAGCAGTTTCCAAACAATAAGCTCCTACAATGAGCAGTTCTTC. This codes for CASSFQTISSYNEQFF.

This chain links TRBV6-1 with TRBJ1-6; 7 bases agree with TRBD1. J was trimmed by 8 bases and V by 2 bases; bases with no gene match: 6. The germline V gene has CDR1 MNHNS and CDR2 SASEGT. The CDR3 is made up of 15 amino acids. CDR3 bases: TGTGCCAGCAGTGAAAGGGGGGACAGTTATTCACCCCTCCACTTT. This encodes CASSERGDSYSPLHF.

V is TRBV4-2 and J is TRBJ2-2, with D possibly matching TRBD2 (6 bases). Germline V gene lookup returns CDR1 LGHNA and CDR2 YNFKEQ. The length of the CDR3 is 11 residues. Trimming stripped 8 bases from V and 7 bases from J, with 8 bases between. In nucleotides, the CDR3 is TGTGCCAGCGGGGGAGGCGGGGAGCTGTTTTTT. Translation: CASGGGGELFF.

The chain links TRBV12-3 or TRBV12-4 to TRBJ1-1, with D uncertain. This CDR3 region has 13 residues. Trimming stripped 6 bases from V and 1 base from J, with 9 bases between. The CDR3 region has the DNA TGTGCCAGCAGCAAACAGCAGAACACTGAAGCTTTCTTT. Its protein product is CASSKQQNTEAFF.

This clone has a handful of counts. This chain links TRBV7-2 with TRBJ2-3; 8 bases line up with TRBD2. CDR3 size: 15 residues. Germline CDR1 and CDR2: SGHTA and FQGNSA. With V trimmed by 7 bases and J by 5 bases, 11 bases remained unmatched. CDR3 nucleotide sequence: TGTGCCAGCACCCCCCGGTCGGGAGGGGTAGATACGCAGTATTTT. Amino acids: CASTPRSGGVDTQYF. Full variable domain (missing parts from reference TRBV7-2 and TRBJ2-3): GAGVSQSPSNKVTEKGKDVELRCDPISGHTALYWYRQSLGQGLEFLIYFQGNSAPDKSGLPSDRFSAERTGGSVSTLTIQRTQQEDSAVYLCASTPRSGGVDTQYFGPGTRLTVL.

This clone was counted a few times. The CDR3, as DNA: TGTGCCAGCAGCGCCATCCTAGCGGGAGGCCGAGATACGCAGTATTTT. Protein product: CASSAILAGGRDTQYF. The rearrangement uses TRBV9 and TRBJ2-3; 11 bases match TRBD2. Trimming at V came to 3 bases and at J to 5 bases, leaving 8 bases not matched to a gene. Per germline, CDR1 SGDLS and CDR2 YYNGEE. This CDR3 has 16 amino acids.

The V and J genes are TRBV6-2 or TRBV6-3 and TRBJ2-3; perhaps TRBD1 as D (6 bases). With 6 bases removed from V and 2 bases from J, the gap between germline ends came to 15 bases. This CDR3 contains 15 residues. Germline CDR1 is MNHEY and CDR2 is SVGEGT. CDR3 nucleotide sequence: TGTGCCAGCAGCTTCGGACAGACATACACAGATACGCAGTATTTT. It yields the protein CASSFGQTYTDTQYF.